Listed below are T cell receptor beta chains from one sample, sequenced in a study of monozygotic twins with inflammatory bowel disease. TCRdb processed the 5' RACE reads again and assigns one entry to each CDR3 protein, with no DNA. Its clone listing holds over 90,000 distinct CDR3 sequences. What was sequenced was blood. Every receptor here comes from a human donor with ulcerative colitis or Crohn's disease, or a healthy co-twin of an affected twin (not recorded which). CDR3s include the opening cysteine and the closing phenylalanine or tryptophan.

J | V | CDR3
TRBJ2-7 | TRBV4-3 | CASSQDPRSYEQYF
TRBJ2-1 | TRBV7-8 | CASSPGGLGGGFAQFF
TRBJ2-1 | TRBV12-3/TRBV12-4 | CASSSYVEQFF
TRBJ2-2 | TRBV6-2/TRBV6-3 | CASSWTSDTGELFF
TRBJ1-1 | TRBV7-9 | CASSLGTGGPGTEAFF
TRBJ2-3 | TRBV30 | CAWRFGSLGTDTQYF
TRBJ2-2 | TRBV6-2/TRBV6-3 | CASSPRGRNTGELFF
TRBJ2-7 | TRBV5-1 | CASSLARGGNEQYF
TRBJ2-7 | TRBV11-3 | CASSTGSGSSYEQYF
TRBJ1-5 | TRBV28 | CASSFLGSYSNQPQHF
TRBJ1-1 | TRBV6-5 | CASSYSWQANTEAFF
TRBJ2-1 | TRBV25-1 | CASRVTATREQFF
TRBJ2-7 | TRBV12-3/TRBV12-4 | CASSPRQNRHEQYF
TRBJ2-1 | TRBV24-1 | CATSERGLAGDEQFF
TRBJ1-1 | TRBV5-1 | CASSSGTGMNTEAFF
TRBJ2-3 | TRBV11-2 | CASSSYPRASTDTQYF
TRBJ2-5 | TRBV4-3 | CASSQGVGRGQETQYF
TRBJ1-6 | TRBV2 | CASSLTGVTHF
TRBJ2-5 | TRBV9 | CASSQTGTRETQYF
TRBJ2-1 | TRBV11-2 | CASSSGPQDYNEQFF
TRBJ2-5 | TRBV12-3/TRBV12-4 | CASRKDFGLADETQYF
TRBJ2-7 | TRBV5-3 | CARSLAPLEAGEEILAYEQYF
TRBJ2-2 | TRBV5-4 | CASSPQDRGAGELFF
TRBJ2-7 | TRBV29-1 | CSVGSVLYEQYF
TRBJ2-7 | TRBV5-1 | CASSLTGERVYEQYF
TRBJ2-3 | TRBV5-6 | CASRQRGFTQYF
TRBJ1-6 | TRBV20-1 | CSARDTLLGYNSPLHF
TRBJ2-7 | TRBV6-2/TRBV6-3 | CASSYGRARSSYEQYF
TRBJ1-2 | TRBV12-3/TRBV12-4 | CASSEGLIYGYTF
TRBJ1-5 | TRBV5-1 | CASSNAGGQPQHF
TRBJ2-7 | TRBV5-1 | CASRIPDRGTYEQYF
TRBJ1-2 | TRBV30 | CAWSASPYGYTF
TRBJ2-3 | TRBV6-5 | CASSYSGGRGDTQYF
TRBJ1-1 | TRBV19 | CASAQPGNTEAFF
TRBJ2-7 | TRBV29-1 | CSVVEGAYEQYF
TRBJ1-1 | TRBV27 | CASSLSPGMNTEAFF
TRBJ2-6 | TRBV4-1 | CASSQEGTGGVGANVLTF
TRBJ2-3 | TRBV27 | CASSQIPGTSGILAQYF
TRBJ2-6 | TRBV14 | CASSQAVWYGANVLTF
TRBJ1-6 | TRBV28 | CASSQPGQDLRSPLHF
TRBJ1-5 | TRBV12-3/TRBV12-4 | CASSPLSGTVGSWPQHF